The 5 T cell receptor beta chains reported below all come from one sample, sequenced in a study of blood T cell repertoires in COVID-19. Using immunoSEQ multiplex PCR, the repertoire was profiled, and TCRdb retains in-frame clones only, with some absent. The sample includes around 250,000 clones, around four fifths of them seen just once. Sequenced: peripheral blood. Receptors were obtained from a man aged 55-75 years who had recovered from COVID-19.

CDR3 coding DNA: TGTGCCAGCAGCATCCTAGCGGGAGTTGGTAATGAGCAGTTCTTC. Translated, it gives CASSILAGVGNEQFF. V usage is TRBV5-5 and J usage is TRBJ2-1; the match to TRBD2 covers 10 bases. Trimming cost V 4 bases and J 7 bases; bases outside gene matches: 8. In germline, CDR1 is SGHKS, CDR2 YYEKEE (reference sequence). This CDR3 region has 15 residues.

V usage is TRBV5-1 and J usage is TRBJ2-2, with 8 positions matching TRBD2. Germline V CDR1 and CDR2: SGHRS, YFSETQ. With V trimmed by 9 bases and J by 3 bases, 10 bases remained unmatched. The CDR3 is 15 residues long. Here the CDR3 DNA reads TGCGCCACCAAACTAGCGGAGGTATACACCGGGGAGCTGTTTTTT. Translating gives CATKLAEVYTGELFF. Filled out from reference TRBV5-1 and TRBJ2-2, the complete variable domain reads KAGVTQTPRYLIKTRGQQVTLSCSPISGHRSVSWYQQTPGQGLQFLFEYFSETQRNKGNFPGRFSGRQFSNSRSEMNVSTLELGDSALYLCATKLAEVYTGELFFGEGSRLTVL.

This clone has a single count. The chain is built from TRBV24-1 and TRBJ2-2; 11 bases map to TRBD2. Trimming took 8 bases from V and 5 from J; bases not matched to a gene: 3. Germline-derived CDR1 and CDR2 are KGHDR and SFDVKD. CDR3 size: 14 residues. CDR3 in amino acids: CATTTSGGTGELFF. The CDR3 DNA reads TGTGCCACCACCACTAGCGGGGGAACCGGGGAGCTGTTTTTT.

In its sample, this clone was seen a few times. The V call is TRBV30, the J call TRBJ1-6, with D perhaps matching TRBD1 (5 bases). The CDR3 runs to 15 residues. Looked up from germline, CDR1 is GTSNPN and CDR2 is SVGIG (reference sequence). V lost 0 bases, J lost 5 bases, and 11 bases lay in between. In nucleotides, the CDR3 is TGTGCCTGGAGTGTAAAGGCAGGGAATAATTCACCCCTCCACTTT. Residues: CAWSVKAGNNSPLHF.

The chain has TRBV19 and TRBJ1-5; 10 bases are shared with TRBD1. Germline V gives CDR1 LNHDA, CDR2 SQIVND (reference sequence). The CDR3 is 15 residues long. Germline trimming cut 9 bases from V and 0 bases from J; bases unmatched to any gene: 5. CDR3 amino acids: CASRDRGYSNQPQHF. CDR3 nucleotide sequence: TGTGCCAGCCGGGACAGGGGTTATAGCAATCAGCCCCAGCATTTT.